This TCR beta chain came from a study of blood T cell repertoires in COVID-19. About the research overall: The origin of the acute and convalescent COVID-19 samples was the United States, Italy and Spain.

Losses at the gene ends were 7 bases for V and 8 bases for J; bases not matched to a gene: 12. CDR1 and CDR2 (germline): SEHNR, FQNEAQ (reference sequence). The CDR3 runs to 17 residues. The method was immunoSEQ multiplex PCR; TCRdb's version includes in-frame clones alone and lacks a portion of them. The data contain roughly 190,000 clones, around 87% of them singletons. The chain links TRBV7-9 to TRBJ2-1; 15 nucleotides line up with TRBD2. The sample consisted of peripheral blood. This clonotype was sampled from a woman aged 80 or over in a cohort sampled during active or convalescent COVID-19. The CDR3 loop is CASNGLGLAGGVDEQFF. In DNA, the CDR3 is TGTGCCAGCAACGGACTTGGACTAGCGGGAGGGGTGGATGAGCAGTTCTTC.